The TCR beta chain under discussion was sequenced for a study of shared clonotypes between healthy human individuals. Study outcomes and limitations: Clonotypes not shared had lower generation probabilities than those common to all four donors. In this cohort, only blood was sampled, and tissue repertoires likely differ. Genetic and exposure-history diversity was limited by the few donors.

This CDR3 spans 15 amino acids. Trimming stripped 2 bases from V and 8 bases from J, with 19 bases between. CDR1 and CDR2 (germline): SGHKS, YYEKEE (reference sequence). Assay used: immunoSEQ multiplex PCR; TCRdb lists only in-frame clones, some missing. The sample holds approximately 2,200,000 clones, under 95% seen once. Only CD45RO-negative cells positively selected for CCR7 counted as naive CD8 cells, so terminally differentiated effector memory CD45RA+ cells were excluded. This clone was seen just once. Its antigen remains unidentified. The sequence derives from a man between 18 and 29 years old in good health. Some clones in this sample may be carry-over from other donors' samples. The specimen sequenced was naive CD8+ T cells from PBMCs. This chain links TRBV5-5 with TRBJ1-2; TRBD1 is a possible D gene (6 bases). The CDR3 coding sequence is TGTGCCAGCAGCTTTTGGGGGGCAGAAGGAGAAGGCTACACCTTC. This sequence encodes CASSFWGAEGEGYTF.